These 15 T cell receptor beta chains came from one sample sequenced in a study of blood T cell repertoires in COVID-19. The repertoire was sequenced with immunoSEQ multiplex PCR; TCRdb's copy has only in-frame clones and lacks some. Of around 69,000 clones listed, 65% to 85% are singletons. The sample comprised peripheral blood. The origin of the receptors is a woman aged 60-70 years with acute or convalescent COVID-19.

The chain links TRBV2 to TRBJ1-1, with unresolved D. Germline lookup yields CDR1 SNHLY and CDR2 FYNNEI. V lost 8 bases and J 6 bases, leaving 16 bases between the germline ends. The CDR3 runs to 13 residues. The DNA for the CDR3 is TGTGCCAGCGGGATCTCAGGCGGGTCTGAAGCTTTCTTT. It yields the protein CASGISGGSEAFF.

CDR3 amino acids: CASSIGTSGRSTDTQYF. The CDR3 coding sequence is TGTGCCAGCAGCATCGGGACTAGCGGCCGTAGCACAGATACGCAGTATTTT. The chain has TRBV9 and TRBJ2-3; 11 bases are a match to TRBD2. Germline values: CDR1 SGDLS, CDR2 YYNGEE. The V and J ends lost 4 bases and 0 bases, in that order; junction bases with no gene match: 7. The CDR3 spans 17 residues.

The chain joins TRBV11-2 to TRBJ2-1, with 10 bases aligning to TRBD2. The CDR3 totals 13 residues. Germline V lookup: CDR1 SGHAT, CDR2 FQNNGV. With V trimmed by 0 bases and J by 11 bases, 1 base remained unmatched. CDR3 region: CASSLETSGKQFF. The CDR3 nucleotides read TGTGCCAGCAGCTTAGAAACTAGCGGGAAGCAGTTCTTC. Together with reference TRBV11-2 and TRBJ2-1, the CDR3 gives the full variable domain: EAGVAQSPRYKIIEKRQSVAFWCNPISGHATLYWYQQILGQGPKLLIQFQNNGVVDDSQLPKDRFSAERLKGVDSTLKIQPAKLEDSAVYLCASSLETSGKQFFGPGTRLTVL.

This chain joins TRBV30 and TRBJ2-1; D ambiguous. The CDR3 covers 11 residues. The germline V and J ends were trimmed by 0 bases and 7 bases, with 4 bases remaining between them. Germline CDR1 is GTSNPN and CDR2 is SVGIG (reference sequence). As DNA, the CDR3 is TGTGCCTGGAGTGTACAAAATGAGCAGTTCTTC. Its translation is CAWSVQNEQFF.

CDR3 protein: CASRLDGLNTEAFF. The DNA for the CDR3 is TGTGCCAGCAGACTAGACGGACTTAACACTGAAGCTTTCTTT. The chain links TRBV3-1 (or the pseudogene TRBV3-2) to TRBJ1-1; D unclear. Germline V gene data show CDR1 as LGHDT and CDR2 as YNNKEL (reference sequence). Trimming removed 6 bases at V and 2 bases at J, with 13 bases between. CDR3 length: 14 residues.

The chain employs TRBV18 and TRBJ1-1; maybe TRBD1 (5 bases). Germline V gene data show CDR1 as KGHSH and CDR2 as LQKENI. The V gene lost 6 bases and the J gene lost 3 bases, with 17 bases spanning the gap. This CDR3 spans 15 amino acids. In DNA form, the CDR3 reads TGTGCCAGCTCCCACACGCAGGGTTTGGACACTGAAGCTTTCTTT. Translating it yields CASSHTQGLDTEAFF.

V usage is TRBV29-1 and J usage is TRBJ1-1, with 7 positions matching TRBD1. CDR1 and CDR2 (germline): SQVTM, ANQGSEA. The trim removed 7 bases at V and 0 bases at J, leaving 5 bases unmatched. The CDR3 sequence is 13 residues long. CDR3 bases: TGCAGCGCTGACAGGGAGGTGAACACTGAAGCTTTCTTT. This encodes CSADREVNTEAFF.

V is TRBV19 and J is TRBJ2-4; TRBD1 agrees at 7 bases. The length of the CDR3 is 15 residues. CDR1 is LNHDA and CDR2 is SQIVND in the germline V gene (reference sequence). Trimming cost V 6 bases and J 2 bases; bases outside gene matches: 7. Here the CDR3 DNA reads TGTGCCAGTAGACAACAGGGGTCTCCCAAAAACATTCAGTACTTC. It is translated as CASRQQGSPKNIQYF. Variable domain in full (rest from reference TRBV19 and TRBJ2-4): DGGITQSPKYLFRKEGQNVTLSCEQNLNHDAMYWYRQDPGQGLRLIYYSQIVNDFQKGDIAEGYSVSREKKESFPLTVTSAQKNPTAFYLCASRQQGSPKNIQYFGAGTRLSVL.

In DNA form, the CDR3 reads TGTGCCAGCAGACCCTCAGGATCCTACGAGCAGTACTTC. It codes for CASRPSGSYEQYF. The chain is built from TRBV12-3 or TRBV12-4 and TRBJ2-7, with D hard to call. The CDR3 contains 13 residues. Trimming took 6 bases from V and 1 from J, leaving 10 bases between them.

This chain uses TRBV19 with TRBJ1-5, with D possibly matching TRBD1 (5 bases). This CDR3 contains 15 residues. V lost 5 bases, J lost 6 bases, and 17 bases lay in between. Germline lookup yields CDR1 LNHDA and CDR2 SQIVND (reference sequence). DNA for the CDR3: TGTGCCAGTAGTTGGGCCGGGGGGGTGAGTCAGCCCCAGCATTTT. Amino acids: CASSWAGGVSQPQHF.

The gene calls are TRBV2 and TRBJ1-4; D gene unclear. V lost 10 bases and J 7 bases, leaving 16 bases between the germline ends. The CDR3 is 13 amino acids. Germline V gives CDR1 SNHLY, CDR2 FYNNEI. The CDR3 here is CATLRGLGEKLFF. The CDR3 DNA reads TGTGCCACCCTCCGAGGGTTGGGTGAAAAACTGTTTTTT. Variable domain in full (rest from reference TRBV2 and TRBJ1-4): EPEVTQTPSHQVTQMGQEVILRCVPISNHLYFYWYRQILGQKVEFLVSFYNNEISEKSEIFDDQFSVERPDGSNFTLKIRSTKLEDSAMYFCATLRGLGEKLFFGSGTQLSVL.

V gene TRBV5-4 combines with J gene TRBJ2-7; 11 nucleotides align to TRBD2. CDR3 length equals 18 residues. Germline V gene lookup returns CDR1 SGHNT and CDR2 YYREEE (reference sequence). Germline trimming cut 1 base from V and 1 base from J; bases unmatched to any gene: 10. This CDR3 reads CASSLFGTSGIKSYEQYF. The CDR3 nucleotides read TGTGCCAGCAGCTTGTTTGGGACTAGCGGAATCAAGTCCTACGAGCAGTACTTC.

The V call is TRBV19, the J call TRBJ1-6, with a weak D call TRBD1 (5 bases). V was pared by 2 bases and J by 14 bases, with 13 bases between. Looked up from germline, CDR1 is LNHDA and CDR2 is SQIVND (reference sequence). This CDR3 comprises 13 residues. CDR3 nucleotides: TGTGCCAGTAGTATAAGTGCCCGGGGGGCCCTCCACTTT. Protein: CASSISARGALHF. The full variable domain, completed using reference TRBV19 and TRBJ1-6, is DGGITQSPKYLFRKEGQNVTLSCEQNLNHDAMYWYRQDPGQGLRLIYYSQIVNDFQKGDIAEGYSVSREKKESFPLTVTSAQKNPTAFYLCASSISARGALHFGNGTRLTVT.

This clone was detected once. The J gene is TRBJ1-1, the V gene TRBV6-5; D remains unclear. Between the trimmed V and J ends, which lost 0 bases and 2 bases, there was a span of 10 bases. The CDR3 runs to 15 residues. Germline V gene data show CDR1 as MNHEY and CDR2 as SVGAGI. The CDR3 sequence: CASSYSYQINTEAFF. The DNA for the CDR3 is TGTGCCAGCAGTTACTCTTATCAGATTAACACTGAAGCTTTCTTT.

The genes are TRBV24-1 and TRBJ2-1; maybe TRBD1 (6 bases). The V and J ends lost 3 bases and 0 bases respectively, with 11 bases between them. CDR3 length: 16 residues. Germline V gene lookup returns CDR1 KGHDR and CDR2 SFDVKD. DNA of the CDR3: TGTGCCACCAGTGATCAGACAGGTGACTCCTACAATGAGCAGTTCTTC. It codes for CATSDQTGDSYNEQFF.